A selection of T cell receptor beta chains follows, all from one sample in a study of shared clonotypes between healthy human individuals. Measured with immunoSEQ multiplex PCR; TCRdb has only the in-frame clones, and not every one. The repertoire has hundreds of thousands of clones, roughly three quarters of them found once; the top ten carry around 14%. The sequenced sample consisted of PBMCs. The receptors derive from a woman aged 40 to 50 in good health. Some clones in this sample may be carry-over from other donors' samples. The CDR3 runs from the conserved cysteine through the conserved F or W. Each record gives: J gene, D gene, V gene, clone size, CDR3 protein, CDR3 DNA. A D gene is named only where the DNA matches it firmly. Clone size appears in some rows only: once, few, many, or a class for an expanded clone.

j_call: TRBJ2-7; d_call: TRBD2; v_call: TRBV5-1; clone_size: few; cdr3_aa: CASSSIGGLDYEQYF; cdr3_nt: TGCGCCAGCAGCTCGATCGGGGGACTAGACTACGAGCAGTACTTC
j_call: TRBJ2-1; d_call: TRBD2; v_call: TRBV6-5; clone_size: .; cdr3_aa: CASSWERERNEQFF; cdr3_nt: TGTGCCAGCAGCTGGGAGCGGGAGAGGAATGAGCAGTTCTTC
j_call: TRBJ2-1; d_call: TRBD2; v_call: TRBV7-8; clone_size: .; cdr3_aa: CASSLARTSASRQGEQFF; cdr3_nt: TGTGCCAGCAGCTTAGCGCGGACTAGCGCCTCTCGCCAGGGCGAGCAGTTCTTC
j_call: TRBJ2-5; d_call: TRBD1; v_call: TRBV5-1; clone_size: .; cdr3_aa: CASSSFPGQGGETQYF; cdr3_nt: TGCGCCAGCAGCTCGTTTCCGGGACAGGGAGGAGAGACCCAGTACTTC
j_call: TRBJ2-7; d_call: TRBD1; v_call: TRBV25-1; clone_size: many; cdr3_aa: CASGGQGVNEQYF; cdr3_nt: TGTGCCAGCGGGGGACAGGGGGTGAACGAGCAGTACTTC
j_call: TRBJ1-1; d_call: .; v_call: TRBV28; clone_size: .; cdr3_aa: CAILRGARNTEAFF; cdr3_nt: TGTGCCATCCTCCGAGGGGCCCGGAACACTGAAGCTTTCTTT
j_call: TRBJ1-6; d_call: .; v_call: TRBV30; clone_size: many; cdr3_aa: CAWSEAGQYSPLHF; cdr3_nt: TGTGCCTGGAGTGAGGCAGGACAATATTCACCCCTCCACTTT
j_call: TRBJ1-1; d_call: TRBD1; v_call: TRBV28; clone_size: .; cdr3_aa: CASSPRRPIGPGGENTEAFF; cdr3_nt: TGTGCCAGCAGTCCCCGTCGACCTATAGGACCAGGGGGTGAGAACACTGAAGCTTTCTTT
j_call: TRBJ2-7; d_call: TRBD2; v_call: TRBV7-2; clone_size: .; cdr3_aa: CASSFGSGDSYEQYF; cdr3_nt: TGTGCCAGCAGCTTTGGTAGCGGGGACTCCTACGAGCAGTACTTC
j_call: TRBJ1-2; d_call: .; v_call: TRBV21-1; clone_size: .; cdr3_aa: CASSKAARAGNYGYTF; cdr3_nt: TGTGCCAGCAGCAAAGCAGCACGTGCAGGGAACTATGGCTACACCTTC
j_call: TRBJ2-7; d_call: TRBD1; v_call: TRBV4-1; clone_size: .; cdr3_aa: CASSQAPGQGVMVGNEQYF; cdr3_nt: TGCGCCAGCAGCCAAGCGCCGGGACAGGGAGTCATGGTGGGAAACGAGCAGTACTTC
j_call: TRBJ2-3; d_call: TRBD2; v_call: TRBV15; clone_size: .; cdr3_aa: CATSVQSGSDTQYF; cdr3_nt: TGTGCCACCAGCGTCCAGAGCGGGAGTGATACGCAGTATTTT
j_call: TRBJ2-5; d_call: .; v_call: TRBV18; clone_size: .; cdr3_aa: CASSPPGSKETQYF; cdr3_nt: TGTGCCAGCTCACCTCCAGGGTCCAAGGAGACCCAGTACTTC
j_call: TRBJ1-5; d_call: .; v_call: TRBV28; clone_size: .; cdr3_aa: CASSLVRVRSNQPQHF; cdr3_nt: TGTGCCAGCAGTTTAGTGAGGGTAAGGAGCAATCAGCCCCAGCATTTT
j_call: TRBJ2-5; d_call: TRBD2; v_call: TRBV11-2; clone_size: .; cdr3_aa: CASSAGLAGVETQYF; cdr3_nt: TGTGCCAGCAGCGCCGGACTAGCGGGAGTGGAGACCCAGTACTTC
j_call: TRBJ2-7; d_call: .; v_call: TRBV25-1; clone_size: .; cdr3_aa: CASRDPTPISEQYF; cdr3_nt: TGTGCCAGCAGAGACCCGACACCTATAAGCGAGCAGTACTTC
j_call: TRBJ2-5; d_call: .; v_call: TRBV29-1; clone_size: .; cdr3_aa: CSVEDGGETQYF; cdr3_nt: TGCAGCGTTGAAGACGGGGGCGAGACCCAGTACTTC
j_call: TRBJ1-1; d_call: .; v_call: TRBV9; clone_size: .; cdr3_aa: CASSVDGSPSSTEAFF; cdr3_nt: TGTGCCAGCAGTGTAGACGGCAGCCCCTCTAGTACTGAAGCTTTCTTT
j_call: TRBJ1-1; d_call: TRBD1; v_call: TRBV4-1; clone_size: .; cdr3_aa: CASSQGQGGSTEAFF; cdr3_nt: TGCGCCAGCAGCCAAGGACAGGGGGGGAGTACTGAAGCTTTCTTT
j_call: TRBJ2-1; d_call: .; v_call: TRBV19; clone_size: .; cdr3_aa: CASSISRNSYNEQFF; cdr3_nt: TGTGCCAGTAGTATAAGTCGGAACTCCTACAATGAGCAGTTCTTC
j_call: TRBJ1-1; d_call: .; v_call: TRBV19; clone_size: .; cdr3_aa: CASSITSGGTEAFF; cdr3_nt: TGTGCCAGTAGTATTACCTCGGGTGGAACTGAAGCTTTCTTT
j_call: TRBJ2-5; d_call: TRBD2; v_call: TRBV25-1; clone_size: .; cdr3_aa: CATRTSGETQYF; cdr3_nt: TGTGCCACCAGGACTAGTGGAGAGACCCAGTACTTC
j_call: TRBJ1-2; d_call: TRBD1; v_call: TRBV6-1; clone_size: .; cdr3_aa: CATAEGDRPSYGYTF; cdr3_nt: TGTGCCACCGCCGAGGGGGACAGGCCTAGTTATGGCTACACCTTC
j_call: TRBJ1-2; d_call: .; v_call: TRBV7-2; clone_size: .; cdr3_aa: CASSLAAGANGYTF; cdr3_nt: TGTGCCAGCAGCTTAGCGGCGGGTGCGAATGGCTACACCTTC
j_call: TRBJ1-4; d_call: .; v_call: TRBV9; clone_size: .; cdr3_aa: CASRPGLSNEKLFF; cdr3_nt: TGTGCCAGCAGGCCAGGGTTGTCTAATGAAAAACTGTTTTTT
j_call: TRBJ2-7; d_call: .; v_call: TRBV27; clone_size: .; cdr3_aa: CASSSRGPTYEQYF; cdr3_nt: TGTGCCAGCAGTTCCCGCGGGCCCACCTACGAGCAGTACTTC
j_call: TRBJ2-7; d_call: TRBD1; v_call: TRBV6-1; clone_size: once; cdr3_aa: CASSERGQGQIYEQYF; cdr3_nt: TGTGCCAGCAGTGAAAGGGGACAGGGTCAAATCTACGAGCAGTACTTC